The clone carrying this TCR beta chain is a singleton in its sample. The CDR3 sequence is 17 residues long. The germline CDR1 and CDR2 sequences are SGDLS and YYNGEE. Trimming cost V 0 bases and J 7 bases, with 17 bases left between them. The authors' processing: Amplified reference gene primers provided the basis for estimating nucleated cell counts. Profiling relied on immunoSEQ multiplex PCR, and the TCRdb table lists in-frame clones only, not all of them. That table furnishes V, J and clone size, whereas the DNA furnished D and trimming. The sample shows tens of thousands of clones, approximately 85% of them seen only once. The data were obtained in a study of blood T cell repertoires in COVID-19. For the study at large: Sites across the United States, Italy and Spain contributed samples from acute and convalescent COVID-19.

The origin of this receptor is a human donor in a cohort sampled during active COVID-19. The source material was peripheral blood. V and J are TRBV9 and TRBJ2-6; weak D call: TRBD1 (6 bases). The DNA of the CDR3 is TGTGCCAGCAGCGTAGGAGCTAGACCGGGGACAGCCAACGTCCTGACTTTC. The encoded protein is CASSVGARPGTANVLTF.